These T cell receptor beta chains were read from a single sample in a study of shared clonotypes between healthy human individuals. Sequencing was performed with immunoSEQ multiplex PCR; in TCRdb, only in-frame clones are kept and a portion is missing. The sample yields a few million clones, around nine tenths seen once. Material: naive CD4+ T cells sorted from blood. Receptors were obtained from a man between 18 and 29 years old in good health. CDR3s include the opening cysteine and the closing phenylalanine or tryptophan. The order of the fields is D gene, V gene, J gene, CDR3 DNA, CDR3 protein. The D gene is left open where the match is weak.

D gene: NA
V gene: TRBV29-1
J gene: TRBJ2-6
CDR3 DNA: TGCAGCGTTGCAGGGTACTCTGGGGCCAACGTCCTGACTTTC
CDR3 protein: CSVAGYSGANVLTF

D gene: NA
V gene: TRBV10-3
J gene: TRBJ2-5
CDR3 DNA: TGTGCCATCAGTGAGTCGCCGGGCGGGACCCAGTACTTC
CDR3 protein: CAISESPGGTQYF

D gene: NA
V gene: TRBV5-1
J gene: TRBJ2-5
CDR3 DNA: TGCGCCAGCAGCTTGGAGGTAGCGAGGGACCAAGAGACCCAGTACTTC
CDR3 protein: CASSLEVARDQETQYF

D gene: NA
V gene: TRBV6-5
J gene: TRBJ1-3
CDR3 DNA: TGTGCCAGCAGTCGGGGTCCTTCCTCTGGAAACACCATATATTTT
CDR3 protein: CASSRGPSSGNTIYF

D gene: TRBD1
V gene: TRBV18
J gene: TRBJ2-1
CDR3 DNA: TGTGCCAGCTCACCACAAACCGGACAGGGGCGGTGGAATGAGCAGTTCTTC
CDR3 protein: CASSPQTGQGRWNEQFF

D gene: TRBD1
V gene: TRBV6-1
J gene: TRBJ1-5
CDR3 DNA: TGTGCCAGCCGCCCGGGACAGGGTAGCAATCAGCCCCAGCATTTT
CDR3 protein: CASRPGQGSNQPQHF

D gene: TRBD1
V gene: TRBV6-6
J gene: TRBJ1-5
CDR3 DNA: TGTGCCAGCAGTACCCTTCCGGGACAGGGAGAGAATTTT
CDR3 protein: CASSTLPGQGENF

D gene: TRBD2
V gene: TRBV5-4
J gene: TRBJ2-7
CDR3 DNA: TGTGCCAGCAGCTTGGAGGGCGGGAGTACGAGAGAGCAGTACTTC
CDR3 protein: CASSLEGGSTREQYF

D gene: TRBD2
V gene: TRBV5-4
J gene: TRBJ2-2
CDR3 DNA: TGTGCCAGCAGCCCAGGACTAGCGGGGGGGCCTGGCACCGGGGAGCTGTTTTTT
CDR3 protein: CASSPGLAGGPGTGELFF

D gene: NA
V gene: TRBV14
J gene: TRBJ2-7
CDR3 DNA: TGTGCCAGCAGCCAAGATCTTGCAGGGCCCCCCTACGAGCAGTACTTC
CDR3 protein: CASSQDLAGPPYEQYF

D gene: NA
V gene: TRBV9
J gene: TRBJ2-5
CDR3 DNA: TGTGCCAGCAGCGTAGTCCCGGGCCAGGGGGGGACCCAGTACTTC
CDR3 protein: CASSVVPGQGGTQYF

D gene: NA
V gene: TRBV18
J gene: TRBJ2-1
CDR3 DNA: TGTGCCAGCTCGCCTCCGGGAGACGGGTTAAATGAGCAGTTCTTC
CDR3 protein: CASSPPGDGLNEQFF